This entry lists 23 T cell receptor beta chains sequenced from one sample in a study of T cell repertoires in cytomegalovirus infection. MiXCR, applied by TCRdb to the reads, yields one record per CDR3 protein. The data show 300,000 or so distinct CDR3 sequences, 20% to 30% seen once. The sample was PBMCs. The receptor source for this set is a human donor in good health (CMV status not recorded). Some clones in this sample may be carry-over from other donors' samples.

There are a few counts of this clonotype. The V gene is TRBV28, the J gene TRBJ2-3, with 8 nucleotides matching TRBD1. V shed 6 bases and J 8 bases; nucleotides not matched to a gene: 10. There are 14 residues in the CDR3. Germline V gene sequence: CDR1 MDHEN, CDR2 SYDVKM. CDR3 region: CASRGTGQGGTQYF. For the CDR3, the DNA is TGTGCCAGCAGGGGGACAGGTCAAGGGGGTACGCAGTATTTT.

This sequence joins TRBV27 and TRBJ2-7, with D possibly TRBD2 on 5 matching bases. The V gene lost 6 bases and the J gene lost 7 bases, with 10 bases spanning the gap. Germline V gene lookup returns CDR1 MNHEY and CDR2 SMNVEV (reference sequence). The length of the CDR3 is 11 residues. CDR3 DNA: TGTGCCAGCAGGAGGGCCCAGGAGCAGTACTTC. It translates to CASRRAQEQYF.

A remark on this clonotype: A much more abundant neighbour one base away suggests this may be a read error. The chain combines TRBV7-2 with TRBJ2-3; 11 positions match TRBD2. The CDR3 is 16 amino acids. Germline-derived CDR1 and CDR2 are SGHTA and FQGNSA. The J segment lost 3 bases and the V segment lost 7 bases, leaving 9 bases of the junction unmatched. As DNA, the CDR3 is TGTGCCAGCAACCCTAGACTAGCGGGGTTGACAGATACGCAGTATTTT. Translating it yields CASNPRLAGLTDTQYF.

This clonotype was counted ten times or more. The chain has TRBV7-2 and TRBJ2-7, with D perhaps assigned TRBD1 or TRBD2 (5 bases each). The CDR3 has 14 amino acids. Germline CDR1 is SGHTA and CDR2 is FQGNSA. Trimming pared 1 base from V and 2 bases from J, leaving 9 bases between. CDR3 loop: CASSLGGWAYEQYF. CDR3 nucleotide sequence: TGTGCCAGCAGCTTAGGGGGGTGGGCCTACGAGCAGTACTTC.

The V and J genes are TRBV20-1 and TRBJ1-4; D is unclear. The V and J ends lost 5 bases and 5 bases respectively, with 9 bases between them. Per the germline V gene, CDR1 is DFQATT and CDR2 is SNEGSKA (reference sequence). This CDR3 comprises 12 residues. The CDR3 bases are TGCAGTGCTTCGGACGGGAATGAAAAACTGTTTTTT. Amino acids: CSASDGNEKLFF.

Worth noting for this clonotype: With a much larger clone just one base away, this may be a read error. As the CDR3 is not closed by the conserved phenylalanine or tryptophan, this likely results from a read error. The J gene is TRBJ2-1, the V gene TRBV7-2; either TRBD1 or TRBD2 may supply D (5 bases each). Trimming took off 1 base at V and 2 bases at J, with 12 bases between the two ends. Germline assignment: CDR1 SGHTA and CDR2 FQGNSA. CDR3 length equals 16 residues. CDR3 residues: CASSLDSGRAYNEQFS. CDR3 in DNA: TGTGCCAGCAGCTTAGATTCGGGACGTGCCTACAATGAGCAGTTCTCC.

This clonotype was picked up a small number of times. In DNA form, the CDR3 reads TGTGCCAGCAGCATCGACAGGGGTTGGGGGAATGAGCAGTTCTTC. This gives the protein CASSIDRGWGNEQFF. The chain carries TRBV6-5 and TRBJ2-1; 8 nucleotides align to TRBD1. CDR3 length: 15 amino acids. CDR1 MNHEY and CDR2 SVGAGI come from the germline V gene. The trim removed 6 bases at V and 7 bases at J, leaving 11 bases unmatched.

This clonotype was seen a few times. The rearrangement joins TRBV7-3 to TRBJ1-6; weak D call: TRBD1 (6 bases). This CDR3 is 15 amino acids long. With 3 bases removed from V and 5 bases from J, the gap between germline ends came to 11 bases. The germline V gene encodes CDR1 SGHTA and CDR2 FQGTGA. The CDR3 region is CASSFDRSDNSPLHF. As DNA, the CDR3 is TGTGCCAGCAGCTTCGACAGGTCGGATAATTCACCCCTCCACTTT.

The chain is built from TRBV27 and TRBJ1-2; D unresolved. Trimming took 0 bases from V and 8 from J, leaving 13 bases between them. The CDR3 runs to 14 residues. The germline CDR1 and CDR2 sequences are MNHEY and SMNVEV (reference sequence). The CDR3 DNA reads TGTGCCAGCAGTTTATCGACGGGAGTGGGGGGCTACACCTTC. Translation: CASSLSTGVGGYTF.

This clonotype was found a few times. The chain has TRBV28 and TRBJ1-6; 7 bases map to TRBD1. The CDR3 length is 15 residues. Germline CDR1 MDHEN, CDR2 SYDVKM. The J segment lost 10 bases and the V segment lost 7 bases, leaving 13 bases of the junction unmatched. The CDR3 DNA reads TGTGCCAGCACCTCCCGACAGGGAACGGGATCACCCCTCCACTTT. The encoded protein is CASTSRQGTGSPLHF.

This clonotype was found a few times. The rearrangement links TRBV19 to TRBJ2-1; 10 nucleotides agree with TRBD1. V shed 6 bases and J 8 bases; nucleotides not matched to a gene: 7. Germline CDR1 is LNHDA and CDR2 is SQIVND (reference sequence). The CDR3 length is 14 residues. CDR3 bases: TGTGCCAGTAGCGACGGACAGGGGGTATATGAGCAGTTCTTC. Residues: CASSDGQGVYEQFF.

There are many counts of this clonotype. CDR3 in DNA: TGTGCCAGCAGCTTAGGGGTTTCGCGTGAGCAGTTCTTC. Its protein is CASSLGVSREQFF. The V call is TRBV7-2, the J call TRBJ2-1; D is undetermined. This CDR3 spans 13 amino acids. Trimming removed 1 base at V and 9 bases at J, with 10 bases between. The germline CDR1 and CDR2 sequences are SGHTA and FQGNSA.

This clonotype was seen more than once but under ten times. The chain links TRBV12-3 or TRBV12-4 to TRBJ1-1; no reliable D call. V lost 6 bases, J lost 4 bases, and 18 bases lay in between. The CDR3 length is 15 residues. The CDR3 region is CASSPTRVRGTEAFF. CDR3 DNA sequence: TGTGCCAGCAGCCCTACTAGGGTGCGGGGCACTGAAGCTTTCTTT.

The CDR3 sequence: CASSRRGTSGRNEQFF. In DNA, the CDR3 is TGTGCCAGCAGCCGGCGCGGGACTAGCGGGAGGAATGAGCAGTTCTTC. The V and J genes are TRBV7-2 and TRBJ2-1; 15 positions agree with TRBD2. This CDR3 spans 16 amino acids. With V trimmed by 5 bases and J by 7 bases, 6 bases remained unmatched. Germline V gene sequence: CDR1 SGHTA, CDR2 FQGNSA. The variable domain in full, completed from reference TRBV7-2 and TRBJ2-1, reads GAGVSQSPSNKVTEKGKDVELRCDPISGHTALYWYRQSLGQGLEFLIYFQGNSAPDKSGLPSDRFSAERTGGSVSTLTIQRTQQEDSAVYLCASSRRGTSGRNEQFFGPGTRLTVL.

This clonotype was seen a handful of times. The CDR3, as DNA: TGTGCCAGCAAGGCTACCTTAGGGACATCTCCCAATGAGCAGTTCTTC. Residues: CASKATLGTSPNEQFF. The chain combines TRBV28 with TRBJ2-1; TRBD1 might be the D (6 bases). V shed 7 bases and J shed 6 bases, with 22 bases lying between them. The length of the CDR3 is 16 residues. Germline CDR1 MDHEN, CDR2 SYDVKM.

The rearrangement uses TRBV4-1 and TRBJ1-2; weak D call: TRBD1 (5 bases). V lost 2 bases to trimming and J lost 1 base, with 11 bases between them. The V gene's germline CDR1 is MGHRA and CDR2 YSYEKL. This CDR3 is 15 amino acids long. CDR3 nucleotide sequence: TGCGCCAGCAGCCAACAGGGAGGGGATAACTATGGCTACACCTTC. It codes for CASSQQGGDNYGYTF.

The chain has TRBV14 and TRBJ1-6; D not certain. In germline, CDR1 is SGHDN, CDR2 FVKESK. The CDR3 spans 15 residues. Trimming pared 4 bases from V and 0 bases from J, leaving 7 bases between. The CDR3: CASSPWSSYNSPLHF. In DNA form, the CDR3 reads TGTGCCAGCAGCCCATGGAGCTCCTATAATTCACCCCTCCACTTT.

The rearrangement joins TRBV15 to TRBJ2-3, with 12 bases aligning to TRBD2. Trimming removed 1 base from V and 4 bases from J; junction bases left unmatched: 0. The CDR3 runs to 15 residues. Germline CDR1 reads LNHNV; CDR2 reads YYDKDF (reference sequence). Here the CDR3 DNA reads TGTGCCACCAGCAGAGCTAGCGGGGGGGCAGATACGCAGTATTTT. It is translated as CATSRASGGADTQYF.

This clonotype came up a few times. The CDR3 sequence: CASSRLGQGGLGANVLTF. The DNA of the CDR3 is TGTGCCAGCAGTCGGCTAGGACAGGGGGGGCTGGGGGCCAACGTCCTGACTTTC. The chain recombines TRBV6-1 with TRBJ2-6; 10 nucleotides match TRBD1. Losses at the gene ends were 5 bases for V and 4 bases for J; bases not matched to a gene: 11. The germline V gene encodes CDR1 MNHNS and CDR2 SASEGT. The CDR3 runs 18 residues.

This clonotype was detected only a few times. The chain combines TRBV20-1 with TRBJ2-7; no clear D. CDR1 and CDR2 (germline): DFQATT, SNEGSKA (reference sequence). The CDR3 consists of 13 residues. Trimming left V 6 bases short and J 2 bases short, with 14 bases between. The CDR3 region has the DNA TGCAGTGCCACGGACCTGCCGACCTACGAGCAGTACTTC. Translation: CSATDLPTYEQYF.

V is TRBV7-2 and J is TRBJ2-3; no reliable D call. This CDR3 region has 14 residues. Germline V CDR1 and CDR2: SGHTA, FQGNSA. Deletions cut 5 bases from V and 3 bases from J, with 12 bases between. The DNA for the CDR3 is TGTGCCAGCAGCACAAGGCAGGCAACAGATACGCAGTATTTT. As protein: CASSTRQATDTQYF.

The CDR3 DNA is TGCAGTGCTAGAGAGGCCATTAATCAGCCCCAGCATTTT. This translates into CSAREAINQPQHF. This chain links TRBV20-1 with TRBJ1-5; the D is unclear. V lost 0 bases and J lost 4, with 7 bases in between. Germline V gene sequence: CDR1 DFQATT, CDR2 SNEGSKA (reference sequence). This CDR3 region has 13 residues.

This clonotype occurred a few times. The gene calls are TRBV4-3 and TRBJ1-2; maybe TRBD1 (6 bases). The CDR3 consists of 15 residues. Trimming left V 1 base short and J 2 bases short, with 11 bases between. CDR1 is LGHNA, CDR2 YSLEER, per germline. CDR3: CASSQVWTENYGYTF. CDR3 nucleotide sequence: TGCGCCAGCAGCCAAGTTTGGACAGAAAACTATGGCTACACCTTC.